This TCR beta chain originates from a study of identical twins. The study's findings and limits: Within cord blood, abundant beta clonotypes carried fewer insertions, but memory repertoires showed no such trend. It was possible that invariant MAIT and iNKT cells partly confounded the zero-insertion analyses.

The authors used template switching to add a universal primer site and gave cDNA unique molecular identifiers. TCRdb fed the 5' RACE reads into MiXCR, producing one record per CDR3 protein. The sample records roughly 1.6 million distinct CDR3 sequences, about 32% being singletons. The CDR3 spans 19 residues. Germline V gene data show CDR1 as SEHNR and CDR2 as FQNEAQ (reference sequence). V was pared by 4 bases and J by 8 bases, with 22 bases of the junction left unmatched. Only healthy Caucasians were included as donors. There are a few counts of this clonotype. Its matching antigen is unknown. J is TRBJ2-4 and V is TRBV7-9; 8 nucleotides line up with TRBD1. Source material: cord blood. This clonotype was obtained from a newborn girl in good health. In DNA form, the CDR3 reads TGTGCCAGCAGCTCCCGCACCGTTTTGCGGACAGGGTGGAGGGACATTCAGTACTTC. As protein: CASSSRTVLRTGWRDIQYF.